The clone carrying this TCR beta chain was observed once. Assignments of participants to cohorts depended upon their own reported clinical history. In the 2 weeks before study entry, exposed participants met a COVID-19 case, which was PCR-confirmed or clinician-diagnosed. After removal of 4 bases from V and 6 bases from J, the junction contained 7 bases not matched to a gene. The CDR3 is made up of 14 amino acids. Germline-derived CDR1 and CDR2 are PRHDT and FYEKMQ (reference sequence). Sequencing was performed with immunoSEQ multiplex PCR; in TCRdb, only in-frame clones are kept and a portion is missing. Of about 160,000 clones listed, roughly nine tenths are singletons. This sample was included in a study of blood T cell repertoires in COVID-19.

Sample: PBMCs or T cells enriched from blood (not recorded which). The clonotype comes from a woman between 35 and 50 years old who had been exposed to COVID-19. The rearrangement uses TRBV13 and TRBJ2-7; 9 bases match TRBD1. CDR3 nucleotides: TGTGCCAGCAGCTCCGGGACAGGGAACTTCGAGCAGTACTTC. The encoded protein is CASSSGTGNFEQYF. Together with reference TRBV13 and TRBJ2-7, the CDR3 gives the full variable domain: AAGVIQSPRHLIKEKRETATLKCYPIPRHDTVYWYQQGPGQDPQFLISFYEKMQSDKGSIPDRFSAQQFSDYHSELNMSSLELGDSALYFCASSSGTGNFEQYFGPGTRLTVT.